A single sample is the source of the 5 T cell receptor beta chains below, sequenced in a study of blood T cell repertoires in COVID-19. Repertoires were generated with immunoSEQ multiplex PCR, while TCRdb's copy carries only in-frame clones and drops some. The profile shows under 250,000 clones, about 89% of them singletons. Sequencing was performed on peripheral blood. These receptors came from a woman aged 55-69 years who had recovered from COVID-19.

The J gene is TRBJ1-5, the V gene TRBV6-5, with 8 bases aligning to TRBD1. The CDR3 totals 14 residues. The V and J ends lost 5 bases and 6 bases, in that order; junction bases with no gene match: 6. CDR1 and CDR2 (germline): MNHEY, SVGAGI. The CDR3 DNA reads as TGTGCCAGCAGTCCTGGACAGGGTGGTCAGCCCCAGCATTTT. It translates to CASSPGQGGQPQHF.

This clone has just one count. The chain uses TRBV5-4 and TRBJ2-1; 9 nucleotides line up with TRBD2. The CDR3 extends over 15 amino acids. Germline CDR1 is SGHNT and CDR2 is YYREEE (reference sequence). The V segment lost 6 bases and the J segment 9 bases; nucleotides outside the gene matches: 13. The CDR3 is CASTIDGTSTREQFF. DNA of the CDR3: TGTGCCAGCACCATCGACGGGACTAGCACCCGTGAGCAGTTCTTC.

This rearrangement joins TRBV5-1 to TRBJ1-1; 10 bases agree with TRBD1. The ends lost 4 bases at V and 1 base at J; junction bases unmatched: 4. CDR1 and CDR2 (germline): SGHRS, YFSETQ. CDR3 size: 15 residues. For the CDR3, the DNA is TGCGCCAGCAGCGCTCGGGACAGGGGGAACACTGAAGCTTTCTTT. Encoded protein: CASSARDRGNTEAFF.

This chain joins TRBV27 and TRBJ1-1; TRBD1 agrees at 9 bases. Per germline, CDR1 MNHEY and CDR2 SMNVEV (reference sequence). This CDR3 has 14 amino acids. The J segment lost 1 base and the V segment lost 9 bases, leaving 6 bases of the junction unmatched. The CDR3, as DNA: TGTGCCAGTAGACTACAGGGGGCGAACACTGAAGCTTTCTTT. Encoded protein: CASRLQGANTEAFF.

DNA for the CDR3: TGTGCCAGCAGCTCCGGGCGCGGGGGGGGACTCACAGATACGCAGTATTTT. Its protein is CASSSGRGGGLTDTQYF. The V gene is TRBV7-2, the J gene TRBJ2-3; 9 bases map to TRBD2. CDR3 length equals 17 residues. Germline loops: CDR1 SGHTA, CDR2 FQGNSA. V shed 4 bases, J shed 2 bases, and the junction held 10 bases outside the gene matches.